The text below deals with one T cell receptor beta chain. Its antigen remains unknown. Antigen-specific CD4+ T cells were expanded (with viral peptide pools) by the ViraFEST assay ahead of sequencing. Following a roughly 10-day culture, CD4+ T cells were purified. The vaccine given was either BNT162b2 or mRNA-1273, in two doses. Half-medium replacement with IL-2 medium occurred on days 3 and 7. Germline CDR1 and CDR2: SQVTM and ANQGSEA. This CDR3 is built from 13 residues. Trimming took 8 bases from V and 3 from J, leaving 16 bases between them. The record originates from a study of vaccination effects on CD4 cells after COVID-19. Overall study context: Post-vaccine draws lagged the second dose by a median of 72 days.

The method was immunoSEQ multiplex PCR; TCRdb's version includes in-frame clones alone and lacks a portion of them. Altogether 27,000 or so clones are present, about 83% being singletons, with the ten largest covering 1.4%. Study results and limitations: Clonal contraction was marked in infection- and vaccine-induced clones late after vaccination. From healthy vaccinees, only 1 of 255 vaccine-induced clones also reacted to common cold coronaviruses.

The sequence derives from a human donor who received a COVID-19 vaccine. Some clones in this sample may be carry-over from other donors' samples. The input for sequencing was CD4+ T cells from PBMCs cultured with HCoV-NL63 spike peptides, taken after COVID-19 vaccination. The V and J genes are TRBV29-1 and TRBJ1-1, with D possibly matching TRBD1 (5 bases). The CDR3: CSTRGQGYTEAFF. The CDR3 DNA sequence: TGCAGCACACGAGGGCAGGGTTACACTGAAGCTTTCTTT.